This T cell receptor beta chain was retrieved from a study of blood T cells in healthy people across ages. Study results and limitations: Comparison with aged donors showed that long-lived donors had more naive CD4+ cells and higher diversity.

This clonotype was counted between two and nine times. Its antigen is not known. PCR was performed a second time for about 7 to 11 cycles using a sample-barcoded 5' primer and a J-beta primer mix. One entry per CDR3 protein, called by TCRdb with MiXCR from the 5' RACE reads. Here the sample spans approximately 1,700,000 distinct CDR3 sequences, roughly two fifths being singletons. This sequence was found in a human donor in good health. Sequencing was performed on blood.

In DNA form, the CDR3 reads TGTGCCAGCAGGGGGCCAGGGACACCAACGCCCCAGCATTTT. It is translated as CASRGPGTPTPQHF. This chain links TRBV6-2 or TRBV6-3 with TRBJ1-5, with D tentatively TRBD1 (6 bases). Trimming took 6 bases from V and 9 from J, leaving 18 bases between them. Looked up from germline, CDR1 is MNHEY and CDR2 is SVGEGT. The CDR3 sequence is 14 residues long.